The 11 T cell receptor beta chains listed next were all sequenced from one sample in a study of liver allograft versus peripheral blood T cells. Study context: Within transplanted livers, the T cell receptor repertoires were examined and compared against the repertoires present in the peripheral blood of liver transplant recipients.

TCRdb redid the calling of the reads with MiXCR, one entry per CDR3 protein. The sample gives fewer than 15,000 distinct CDR3 sequences, under 20% of which show up once; roughly 13% is in the top ten. These receptors originate from a human patient who had a liver transplant. The graft donor may account for some of the T cells.

Sample share makes this clonotype medium-sized. The rearrangement uses TRBV19 and TRBJ2-3; 12 bases agree with TRBD2. There are 18 residues in the CDR3. V shed 6 bases, J shed 0 bases, and the junction held 10 bases outside the gene matches. Germline V gene data show CDR1 as LNHDA and CDR2 as SQIVND (reference sequence). CDR3 in amino acids: CASRPTSGTSGSTDTQYF. The CDR3 nucleotides are TGTGCCAGTAGGCCTACCTCCGGGACTAGCGGGAGCACAGATACGCAGTATTTT.

The sample holds a few counts of this clonotype. The V and J genes are TRBV12-5 and TRBJ2-7, with 13 positions matching TRBD2. Per the germline V gene, CDR1 is LGHNT and CDR2 is FRNRAP. This CDR3 comprises 21 residues. J was trimmed by 2 bases and V by 7 bases; bases with no gene match: 23. CDR3 sequence (DNA): TGTGCTAGTGTCCCCGACAAGACAGGGTGGACTAGCGGGAGAAGGCCCTACGAGCAGTACTTC. Translation: CASVPDKTGWTSGRRPYEQYF.

The rearrangement joins TRBV7-9 to TRBJ2-7, with a possible D match to TRBD2 (7 bases). V was cut by 5 bases and J by 6 bases, with 17 bases left in between. Germline V CDR1 and CDR2: SEHNR, FQNEAQ (reference sequence). This CDR3 is built from 14 residues. The CDR3 DNA is TGTGCCAGCAGCCGAGGGGGGGGGGAAGGCGAGCAGTACTTC. Amino acids: CASSRGGGEGEQYF.

This sequence joins TRBV11-1 and TRBJ2-3; D may be TRBD1 (5 bases). CDR1 and CDR2 from the germline V gene are SGHAT and FQDESV (reference sequence). The CDR3 is 13 residues long. Trimming removed 5 bases at V and 7 bases at J, with 13 bases between. CDR3 region: CASSPDRQNTQYF. In DNA, the CDR3 is TGTGCCAGCAGCCCAGACAGACAAAATACGCAGTATTTT.

This chain joins TRBV18 and TRBJ2-3; TRBD1 aligns across 9 bases. Trimming took 3 bases from V and 5 from J; bases not matched to a gene: 12. Looked up from germline, CDR1 is KGHSH and CDR2 is LQKENI. The CDR3 is made up of 17 amino acids. CDR3 nucleotides: TGTGCCAGCTCACCTACCGGGACAGGGTCATCATTAGATACGCAGTATTTT. Amino acids: CASSPTGTGSSLDTQYF.

This clonotype was detected only a few times. J is TRBJ2-1 and V is TRBV5-5, with D tentatively TRBD1 (6 bases). Germline CDR1 and CDR2: SGHKS and YYEKEE (reference sequence). V lost 4 bases and J 8 bases, leaving 13 bases between the germline ends. CDR3 length: 13 residues. CDR3 sequence: CASSRTQGDEQFF. The CDR3 nucleotides are TGTGCCAGCAGCCGAACACAGGGAGATGAGCAGTTCTTC.

This clonotype was found once. V is TRBV12-3 or TRBV12-4 and J is TRBJ2-7; 7 bases are a match to TRBD2. The CDR3 consists of 14 residues. The V gene end was trimmed by 6 bases and the J gene end by 5 bases; junction bases not matched to a gene: 10. As DNA, the CDR3 is TGTGCCAGCAGGGGCCCTAGCGGAACAAACGAGCAGTACTTC. Protein product: CASRGPSGTNEQYF.

This chain links TRBV5-6 with TRBJ1-1; 7 nucleotides align to TRBD1. Unmatched junction bases numbered 6, after V lost 3 bases and J lost 1 base. Germline V gene lookup returns CDR1 SGHDT and CDR2 YYEEEE. The CDR3 extends over 15 amino acids. In DNA, the CDR3 is TGTGCCAGCAGCTCCCGGCGACAGGGGAACACTGAAGCTTTCTTT. Amino acid sequence: CASSSRRQGNTEAFF.

This clonotype is medium-sized within its sample. The rearrangement links TRBV27 to TRBJ1-1, with no clear D. Germline V gives CDR1 MNHEY, CDR2 SMNVEV (reference sequence). CDR3 length: 12 residues. Between the trimmed V and J ends, which lost 10 bases and 5 bases, there was a span of 14 bases. The CDR3, as DNA: TGTGCCACCCGTAGCGGGGAGACTGAAGCTTTCTTT. This codes for CATRSGETEAFF.

V usage is TRBV27 and J usage is TRBJ1-6; 7 bases agree with TRBD1. V trimming: 5 bases; J trimming: 4 bases; junction bases outside the gene matches: 11. This CDR3 region has 17 residues. The germline gives CDR1 MNHEY, CDR2 SMNVEV (reference sequence). The DNA of the CDR3 is TGTGCCAGCAGTCCCTTACAGGGGATCTTGTATAATTCACCCCTCCACTTT. Translation: CASSPLQGILYNSPLHF.

By sample share, this clonotype is medium-sized (0.01 to 0.1%). The rearrangement uses TRBV18 and TRBJ1-1; D unclear. V gave up 4 bases and J gave up 1 base, with 10 bases separating them. This CDR3 has 14 residues. The germline CDR1 and CDR2 sequences are KGHSH and LQKENI. CDR3 loop: CASSLSRGNTEAFF. The CDR3 DNA follows: TGTGCCAGCTCACTCAGTCGGGGGAACACTGAAGCTTTCTTT.